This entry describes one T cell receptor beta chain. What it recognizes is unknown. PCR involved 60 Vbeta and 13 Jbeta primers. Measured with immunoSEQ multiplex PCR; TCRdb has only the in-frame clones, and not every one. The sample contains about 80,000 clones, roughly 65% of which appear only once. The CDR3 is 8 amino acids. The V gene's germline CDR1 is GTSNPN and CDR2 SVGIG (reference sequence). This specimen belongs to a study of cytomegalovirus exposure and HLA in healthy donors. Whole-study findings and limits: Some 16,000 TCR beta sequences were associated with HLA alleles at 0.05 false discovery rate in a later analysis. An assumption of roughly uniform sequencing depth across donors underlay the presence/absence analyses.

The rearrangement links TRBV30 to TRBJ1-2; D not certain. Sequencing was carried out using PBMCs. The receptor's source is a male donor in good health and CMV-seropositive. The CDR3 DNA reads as TGTGGGGGAGAGGGCTACACCTTC. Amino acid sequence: CGGEGYTF. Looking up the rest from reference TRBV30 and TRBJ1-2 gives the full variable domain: SQTIHQWPATLVQPVGSPLSLECTVEGTSNPNLYWYRQAAGRGLQLLFYSVGIGQISSEVPQNLSASRPQDRQFILSSKKLLLSDSGFYLCGGEGYTFGSGTRLTVV.